A selection of T cell receptor beta chains follows, all from one sample in a study of OX40 agonist ivuxolimab in advanced cancers. Measured with immunoSEQ multiplex PCR; TCRdb has only the in-frame clones, and not every one. The sample holds 60,000 to 95,000 clones, under 95% seen once. The sample here was CD4+ or CD8+ T cells sorted from blood, taken in a trial of the OX40 agonist ivuxolimab. The receptors were gathered from an adult with an advanced solid tumor such as melanoma, head and neck, liver or kidney cancer. The CDR3 runs from the conserved cysteine through the conserved F or W. D genes are given only for firm matches. Clone size is given for some rows only: seen once, a few or many times, or a class if the clone is expanded.

V gene	D gene	clone size	J gene	CDR3 protein	CDR3 DNA
TRBV18	.	.	TRBJ2-5	CASSPGAQETQYF	TGTGCCAGCTCACCCGGGGCCCAAGAGACCCAGTACTTC
TRBV30	TRBD1	.	TRBJ1-2	CAWKTGDNGYTF	TGTGCCTGGAAAACAGGGGACAATGGCTACACCTTC
TRBV7-2	.	.	TRBJ1-5	CASSLALSSNQPQHF	TGTGCCAGCAGCTTAGCGCTATCTAGCAATCAGCCCCAGCATTTT
TRBV7-2	.	.	TRBJ1-2	CASGTNYGYTF	TGTGCCAGCGGCACTAACTATGGCTACACCTTC
TRBV5-1	.	.	TRBJ2-7	CASSLVANEQYF	TGCGCCAGCAGCTTGGTAGCGAACGAGCAGTACTTC
TRBV30	.	.	TRBJ1-1	CAWSRQGPQGTEAFF	TGTGCCTGGAGTCGGCAGGGGCCGCAGGGCACTGAAGCTTTCTTT
TRBV2	TRBD1	.	TRBJ2-3	CASNAHPGQDFTDTQYF	TGTGCCAGCAACGCCCACCCGGGACAGGACTTCACAGATACGCAGTATTTT
TRBV19	TRBD1	.	TRBJ1-5	CASGGTGNQPQHF	TGTGCCAGTGGAGGGACAGGCAATCAGCCCCAGCATTTT
TRBV7-2	.	.	TRBJ1-2	CASRTAINYGYTF	TGTGCCAGCAGAACGGCGATCAACTATGGCTACACCTTC
TRBV5-4	.	.	TRBJ1-5	CASSQGNGGNNQPQHF	TGTGCCAGCAGCCAGGGAAACGGGGGTAACAATCAGCCCCAGCATTTT
TRBV7-9	TRBD2	.	TRBJ2-1	CASSLAGLAIYNEQFF	TGTGCCAGCAGCTTAGCGGGACTAGCGATATACAATGAGCAGTTCTTC
TRBV7-9	TRBD1	.	TRBJ2-1	CASIKLTGTGGMNEQFF	TGTGCCAGCATCAAATTAACCGGGACAGGGGGCATGAATGAGCAGTTCTTC
TRBV7-2	.	.	TRBJ1-4	CASSTRTFSSNEKLFF	TGTGCCAGCAGCACGCGGACTTTTAGTTCTAATGAAAAACTGTTTTTT
TRBV28	.	.	TRBJ1-1	CASRIERQNTEAFF	TGTGCCAGCAGGATAGAGCGTCAGAACACTGAAGCTTTCTTT
TRBV4-2	TRBD2	.	TRBJ2-1	CASSRHPSGETYNEQFF	TGTGCCAGCAGTCGACACCCTAGCGGGGAAACCTACAATGAGCAGTTCTTC
TRBV19	TRBD1	.	TRBJ1-1	CASSPRTGQGTEAFF	TGTGCCAGTAGTCCCAGGACAGGGCAAGGCACTGAAGCTTTCTTT
TRBV21-1	.	.	TRBJ2-4	CATHRRRGNIQYF	TGTGCCACCCACCGCCGGAGGGGTAACATTCAGTACTTC
TRBV5-1	TRBD2	once	TRBJ2-1	CASSLASGPYNEQFF	TGCGCCAGCAGCTTGGCTAGCGGACCCTACAATGAGCAGTTCTTC
TRBV7-9	TRBD2	.	TRBJ2-2	CASSVGLAGNPNTGELFF	TGTGCCAGCAGCGTCGGACTAGCGGGGAACCCGAACACCGGGGAGCTGTTTTTT
TRBV5-5	TRBD1	.	TRBJ1-4	CASSTQGGEKLFF	TGTGCCAGCAGCACCCAGGGGGGTGAAAAACTGTTTTTT
TRBV11-2	.	.	TRBJ1-6	CASSGFTGISPLHF	TGTGCCAGCAGCGGGTTCACAGGGATTTCACCCCTCCACTTT
TRBV28	TRBD1	few	TRBJ2-2	CASSPRTGGTGELFF	TGTGCCAGCAGTCCCCGGACAGGGGGCACCGGGGAGCTGTTTTTT
TRBV18	.	.	TRBJ2-3	CASSQNSGADTQYF	TGTGCCAGCTCACAAAATTCGGGGGCAGATACGCAGTATTTT
TRBV5-1	.	.	TRBJ2-7	CASTADQAYEQYF	TGCGCCAGCACTGCCGACCAAGCCTACGAGCAGTACTTC
TRBV19	TRBD1	once	TRBJ1-2	CASSPTGTYGYTF	TGTGCCAGTAGCCCGACAGGGACCTATGGCTACACCTTC
TRBV28	.	.	TRBJ1-2	CASSLDRNYGYTF	TGTGCCAGCAGTTTAGACAGGAATTATGGCTACACCTTC
TRBV5-1	TRBD1	few	TRBJ2-3	CASSEGQGSTDTQYF	TGCGCCAGCAGCGAAGGACAGGGGAGCACAGATACGCAGTATTTT
TRBV18	.	.	TRBJ2-2	CASFTQNATNTGELFF	TGTGCCAGCTTCACACAGAATGCCACGAACACCGGGGAGCTGTTTTTT
TRBV21-1	.	few	TRBJ1-3	CASSNKYSGTGYAYTIYF	TGTGCCAGCAGCAACAAGTACTCCGGGACAGGGTACGCGTACACCATATATTTT
TRBV14	TRBD1	.	TRBJ1-1	CASSQSLTGEAFF	TGTGCCAGCAGCCAATCTCTGACAGGGGAAGCTTTCTTT
TRBV19	TRBD1	once	TRBJ1-6	CASSMTGLSSPLHF	TGTGCCAGTAGTATGACAGGGTTAAGTTCACCCCTCCACTTT
TRBV7-9	TRBD1	.	TRBJ2-1	CASSHSDRDNEQFF	TGTGCCAGCAGCCACTCGGACAGGGACAATGAGCAGTTCTTC
TRBV4-2	.	.	TRBJ2-1	CASSQERLALDEQFF	TGTGCCAGCAGCCAAGAGCGGCTAGCCTTAGATGAGCAGTTCTTC
TRBV6-6	.	.	TRBJ1-1	CASSFENELSPEAFF	TGTGCCAGCAGTTTCGAGAACGAACTCTCTCCGGAAGCTTTCTTT
TRBV5-1	TRBD2	.	TRBJ2-5	CASSFPGGPETQYF	TGCGCCAGCAGCTTCCCGGGAGGGCCTGAGACCCAGTACTTC
TRBV7-2	TRBD1	.	TRBJ2-7	CASSLRDSYEQYF	TGTGCCAGCAGCCTAAGGGACAGCTACGAGCAGTACTTC
TRBV23-1	.	.	TRBJ1-1	CASIYVNTEAFF	TGCGCCAGCATATACGTGAACACTGAAGCTTTCTTT
TRBV9	TRBD1	.	TRBJ2-3	CASSFTDRTSTDTQYF	TGTGCCAGCAGCTTTACGGACAGGACAAGCACAGATACGCAGTATTTT
TRBV9	TRBD1	.	TRBJ1-4	CASSVTGTGGNEKLFF	TGTGCCAGCAGCGTGACCGGGACAGGAGGTAATGAAAAACTGTTTTTT
TRBV6-5	TRBD2	.	TRBJ2-3	CASSYSLAGADTQYF	TGTGCCAGCAGTTACTCACTAGCGGGAGCAGATACGCAGTATTTT
TRBV5-5	TRBD1	.	TRBJ1-5	CASSLEGQGLNSNQPQHF	TGTGCCAGCAGCTTGGAAGGACAGGGGTTGAATAGCAATCAGCCCCAGCATTTT
TRBV6-1	.	.	TRBJ1-6	CASSVKVDTTYNSPLHF	TGTGCCAGCAGTGTCAAAGTGGACACAACTTATAATTCACCCCTCCACTTT
TRBV5-1	.	.	TRBJ1-1	CASSLAPPGAGMITEAFF	TGCGCCAGCAGCTTGGCCCCACCCGGGGCCGGGATGATAACTGAAGCTTTCTTT
TRBV28	.	.	TRBJ1-2	CASSPVGLGYTF	TGTGCCAGCAGCCCGGTAGGGCTTGGCTACACCTTC
TRBV7-9	.	.	TRBJ2-7	CASSPGTGRYEQYF	TGTGCCAGCAGCCCTGGGACGGGGAGATACGAGCAGTACTTC
TRBV10-3	TRBD2	.	TRBJ2-1	CAISGGGGSYNEQFF	TGTGCCATCAGTGGGGGCGGGGGCTCCTACAATGAGCAGTTCTTC
TRBV5-1	.	.	TRBJ2-5	CASSLQGEETQYF	TGCGCCAGCAGCTTGCAGGGTGAAGAGACCCAGTACTTC
TRBV6-6	TRBD1	.	TRBJ1-1	CASSWGTDNTEAFF	TGTGCCAGCAGTTGGGGGACAGATAACACTGAAGCTTTCTTT
TRBV18	TRBD1	.	TRBJ2-1	CASSPPTGGGLNEQFF	TGTGCCAGCTCACCACCTACAGGGGGCGGGTTGAATGAGCAGTTCTTC
TRBV10-3	TRBD2	.	TRBJ2-3	CAISESGGGTDTQYF	TGTGCCATCAGTGAGTCAGGCGGGGGAACAGATACGCAGTATTTT
TRBV28	TRBD1	.	TRBJ1-1	CASSRTGGVTEAFF	TGTGCCAGCAGCCGCACAGGGGGCGTCACTGAAGCTTTCTTT
TRBV27	TRBD1	few	TRBJ1-1	CASRGQGISEAFF	TGTGCCAGCAGGGGACAGGGAATCTCTGAAGCTTTCTTT
TRBV7-8	.	once	TRBJ1-2	CASSLDGTSSGYTF	TGTGCCAGCAGCTTAGATGGGACTTCAAGTGGCTACACCTTC
TRBV18	.	.	TRBJ2-2	CASSLGQMNTGELFF	TGTGCCAGCTCCCTTGGACAGATGAACACCGGGGAGCTGTTTTTT
TRBV7-9	.	few	TRBJ1-2	CASSLVGDGYTF	TGTGCCAGCAGCTTAGTAGGGGATGGCTACACCTTC